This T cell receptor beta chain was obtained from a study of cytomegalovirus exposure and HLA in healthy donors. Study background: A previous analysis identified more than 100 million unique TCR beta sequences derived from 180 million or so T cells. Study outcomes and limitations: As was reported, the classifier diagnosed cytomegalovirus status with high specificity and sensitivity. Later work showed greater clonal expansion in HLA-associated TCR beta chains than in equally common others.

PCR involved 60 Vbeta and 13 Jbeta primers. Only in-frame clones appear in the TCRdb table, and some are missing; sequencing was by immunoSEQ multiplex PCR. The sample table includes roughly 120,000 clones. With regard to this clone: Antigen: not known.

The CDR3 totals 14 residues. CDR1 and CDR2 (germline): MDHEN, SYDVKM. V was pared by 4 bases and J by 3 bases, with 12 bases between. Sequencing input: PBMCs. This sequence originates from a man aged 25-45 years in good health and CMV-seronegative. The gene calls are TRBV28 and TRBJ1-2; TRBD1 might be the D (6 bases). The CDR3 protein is CASSSTGLDYGYTF. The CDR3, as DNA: TGTGCCAGCAGTTCAACAGGGTTGGACTATGGCTACACCTTC.